The 9 T cell receptor beta chains reported below all come from one sample, sequenced in a study of shared clonotypes between healthy human individuals. In the naive CD8 group, cells lacked CD45RO and were positively selected for CCR7, so terminally differentiated effector memory CD45RA+ cells were left out. Profiling relied on immunoSEQ multiplex PCR, and the TCRdb table lists in-frame clones only, not all of them. The table records 630,000 or so clones, 98% of them present only once. The material sequenced was naive CD8+ T cells sorted from blood. Receptors were obtained from a man younger than 45 in good health.

This chain connects TRBV27 to TRBJ2-2; perhaps D is TRBD1 or TRBD2 (5 bases each). In germline, CDR1 is MNHEY, CDR2 SMNVEV (reference sequence). Between the trimmed V and J ends, which lost 6 bases and 6 bases, there was a span of 14 bases. CDR3 length: 14 amino acids. The CDR3 nucleotides read TGTGCCAGCAGCCTAGAGGGGCTCGCCGGGGAGCTGTTTTTT. It yields the protein CASSLEGLAGELFF.

The chain joins TRBV27 to TRBJ2-7; D could derive from TRBD1 or TRBD2 (5 bases each). Per germline, CDR1 MNHEY and CDR2 SMNVEV (reference sequence). This CDR3 is 13 amino acids long. The V and J ends lost 6 bases and 0 bases respectively, with 9 bases between them. CDR3 amino acids: CASSGTVSYEQYF. The CDR3, as DNA: TGTGCCAGCAGCGGGACGGTCTCCTACGAGCAGTACTTC.

The chain employs TRBV9 and TRBJ1-2; tentatively, D is TRBD1 (5 bases). Germline V gene lookup returns CDR1 SGDLS and CDR2 YYNGEE. This CDR3 spans 16 amino acids. V gave up 3 bases and J gave up 5 bases, with 20 bases separating them. The CDR3 bases are TGTGCCAGCAGCGCTTCCTCAGGGACTACTAGTTATGGCTACACCTTC. This translates into CASSASSGTTSYGYTF.

The V gene is TRBV11-2, the J gene TRBJ2-7; D possibly corresponds to TRBD2 (6 bases). This CDR3 comprises 14 residues. Trimming took off 3 bases at V and 2 bases at J, with 11 bases between the two ends. The germline V gene encodes CDR1 SGHAT and CDR2 FQNNGV. This chain's CDR3 is CASSFSVAAYEQYF. The CDR3 DNA reads as TGTGCCAGCAGCTTTTCGGTAGCGGCCTACGAGCAGTACTTC.

V and J are TRBV14 and TRBJ2-5; 10 bases agree with TRBD1. Germline V gives CDR1 SGHDN, CDR2 FVKESK. V was pared by 0 bases and J by 3 bases, with 1 base of the junction left unmatched. This CDR3 comprises 15 residues. CDR3 DNA sequence: TGTGCCAGCAGCCAAGAAGGGACAGGGGAAGAGACCCAGTACTTC. It yields the protein CASSQEGTGEETQYF.

This clone came up once. The chain's CDR3 is CASSESFSYNEQFF. The CDR3, as DNA: TGCGCCAGCAGTGAGTCTTTCTCCTACAATGAGCAGTTCTTC. V is TRBV10-2 and J is TRBJ2-1; D remains ambiguous. The CDR3 covers 14 residues. V lost 0 bases, J lost 0 bases, and 3 bases lay in between. Germline V gene lookup returns CDR1 WSHSY and CDR2 SAAADI.

V and J are TRBV4-1 and TRBJ2-7; no firm D call. The CDR3 length is 13 residues. Germline lookup yields CDR1 MGHRA and CDR2 YSYEKL. Trimming took 2 bases from V and 5 from J, leaving 10 bases between them. The CDR3 nucleotides read TGCGCCAGCAGCCAACTCGACTGGGACGAGCAGTACTTC. It specifies CASSQLDWDEQYF.

The genes are TRBV2 and TRBJ1-1; no reliable D call. The CDR3 runs to 12 residues. Germline loops: CDR1 SNHLY, CDR2 FYNNEI. The V end was cut by 2 bases, the J end by 4 bases, with 5 bases between. CDR3: CASSEWSTEAFF. DNA of the CDR3: TGTGCCAGCAGTGAATGGTCCACTGAAGCTTTCTTT.

The chain carries TRBV5-1 and TRBJ2-5; the D is unclear. The germline V gene has CDR1 SGHRS and CDR2 YFSETQ. V was shortened by 7 bases and J by 10 bases, with 14 bases between the two germline ends. The CDR3 runs to 11 residues. The CDR3 region is CASAVGRDQYF. CDR3 DNA: TGCGCCAGCGCTGTGGGAAGGGACCAGTACTTC.